This T cell receptor (beta chain) originates from a study of cytomegalovirus exposure and HLA in healthy donors. Per the germline V gene, CDR1 is SGHRS and CDR2 is YFSETQ. Trimming took 4 bases from V and 7 from J, leaving 15 bases between them. The CDR3 runs 14 residues. Regarding donors, all were healthy bone marrow donors. Donors had nominal health at sampling but likely had unrecorded immune exposures. Overall study results and limits: When analyzed later, a missense DCLRE1C variant was found to be linked to TCR beta V- and J-gene trimming. A later look showed TCR association rates differing by HLA locus, highest for DRB1 and lowest for HLA-C.

PCR employed 60 Vbeta and 13 Jbeta primers. Method: immunoSEQ multiplex PCR; TCRdb's copy keeps in-frame clones and lacks some. The table lists about 98,000 clones, around 86% of them singletons. Concerning this clone: Its antigen is not known.

This TCR was recovered from a female donor in good health and CMV-seropositive. This sequence joins TRBV5-1 and TRBJ2-4; D perhaps matches TRBD1 (6 bases). Specimen: PBMCs. This CDR3 is CASSPRQAENIQYF. The CDR3 nucleotides are TGCGCCAGCAGCCCGAGACAGGCGGAGAACATTCAGTACTTC. The entire variable domain, with the rest obtained from reference TRBV5-1 and TRBJ2-4, is as follows: KAGVTQTPRYLIKTRGQQVTLSCSPISGHRSVSWYQQTPGQGLQFLFEYFSETQRNKGNFPGRFSGRQFSNSRSEMNVSTLELGDSALYLCASSPRQAENIQYFGAGTRLSVL.